The T cell receptor beta chain under discussion was sequenced for a study of T-cell memory formation after mild COVID-19. This CDR3 contains 16 residues. Germline CDR1 and CDR2: MNHEY and SVGAGI. V dropped 5 bases and J dropped 8 bases, with 19 bases sitting between them. Remarks on this clonotype: The antigen remains undetermined.

A 5'RACE reaction primed in the constant segment made cDNA libraries of TCR alpha and TCR beta, and these carried sample barcodes and UMIs. TCRdb re-called the 5' RACE reads with MiXCR, one entry per CDR3 protein. This sample has roughly 240,000 distinct CDR3 sequences, with 15% to 20% found just once. Findings and caveats of the study: Contracting clones localized mainly to CM and EM when CD4+ and mainly to EMRA when CD8+. There were some responding clones in pre-infection memory, which suggested that cross-reactive memory had joined.

Sequencing was carried out using PBMCs or a T cell subset sorted from them (not recorded which). The V call is TRBV6-5, the J call TRBJ1-6; D gene uncertain. The clonotype originates from a man aged 18 to 30 who had mild COVID-19 (a few samples of this study predate the infection). Cell type and time point are not known. Here the CDR3 reads CASSQPREVGDSPLHF. CDR3 in DNA: TGTGCCAGCAGTCAACCCCGGGAGGTCGGGGATTCACCCCTCCACTTT.